Described below is a single T cell receptor (beta chain) sequence and its context. Original methodology: Reference gene primer amplification gave estimated nucleated cell counts. The repertoire was sequenced with immunoSEQ multiplex PCR; TCRdb's copy has only in-frame clones and lacks some. V, J and clone size were drawn from that table, and D and trimming were deduced from the DNA. The data hold 120,000 or so clones, with 75% to 80% observed a single time. The data derive from a study of blood T cell repertoires in COVID-19. In the study overall: Both acute and convalescent COVID-19 samples were obtained from the United States, Italy and Spain. PBMCs, B-cell-depleted T cells, or T cells provided the cDNA or gDNA that made up the material.

Germline V gene sequence: CDR1 SNHLY, CDR2 FYNNEI. V lost 9 bases, J lost 1 base, and 12 bases stayed unmatched. The CDR3 extends over 16 amino acids. The clonotype originates from a woman at least 80 years old with active or convalescent COVID-19. The V gene is TRBV2, the J gene TRBJ2-5, with 9 bases aligning to TRBD1. Sequencing used peripheral blood. CDR3 DNA: TGTGCCAGTACTCACACCGGGACAGGGCCCCAAGAGACCCAGTACTTC. It translates to CASTHTGTGPQETQYF. The full variable domain, rest sourced from reference TRBV2 and TRBJ2-5, is EPEVTQTPSHQVTQMGQEVILRCVPISNHLYFYWYRQILGQKVEFLVSFYNNEISEKSEIFDDQFSVERPDGSNFTLKIRSTKLEDSAMYFCASTHTGTGPQETQYFGPGTRLLVL.